This TCR beta chain was captured in a study of T cell repertoires in cytomegalovirus infection. On the study more broadly: In the study, CMV epitopes included recently identified HLA-C-restricted and well-studied HLA-B-restricted ones.

Findings of the study overall: Cumulated frequencies of public TCR beta families served to identify carriers of CMV plus the relevant HLA. CMV-specific HLA-C-restricted TCR beta clonotypes dominated the ex vivo response.

As to this clonotype: Its antigen is currently unknown.

V was trimmed by 3 bases and J by 1 base, leaving 14 bases between them. The germline V gene has CDR1 SGHTA and CDR2 FQGNSA. The CDR3 has 16 residues. TCRdb reprocessed the reads via MiXCR and lists one record per CDR3 protein. Of about half a million distinct CDR3 sequences listed, roughly a third are singletons. The chain links TRBV7-2 to TRBJ2-3, with D perhaps given as TRBD1 or TRBD2 (5 bases each). The sequences come from cultured PBMCs, collected from culture after CMV antigen stimulation. The clonotype originates from a human donor in good health (CMV status not recorded). Some clones in this sample may be carry-over from other donors' samples. CDR3 in DNA: TGTGCCAGCAGCTTGGTACGGGACGTCGGCACAGATACGCAGTATTTT. Its translation: CASSLVRDVGTDTQYF.